This passage covers 8 T cell receptor beta chains from one sample sequenced in a study of beta chain features in type 1 diabetes. As every portion of the isolated RNA was reverse transcribed, the sequencing read expressed TCRB transcripts. Sequenced by immunoSEQ multiplex PCR; TCRdb stores in-frame clones only, minus some. Altogether 900,000 or so clones are present, about 17% being singletons, with the ten largest covering about 0.025%. The specimen sequenced was naive CD4+ T cells from blood. The receptors shown here come from a woman younger than 30 in good health.

This clone occurred a few times. The rearrangement uses TRBV18 and TRBJ2-1, with D possibly being TRBD1 (6 bases). The germline V gene has CDR1 KGHSH and CDR2 LQKENI. The CDR3 runs 15 residues. V was clipped by 4 bases and J by 0 bases, with 10 bases between them. CDR3 bases: TGTGCCAGCTCACTCCAGGGGTCCTCCTACAATGAGCAGTTCTTC. Protein product: CASSLQGSSYNEQFF. Full variable domain (remainder filled in from reference TRBV18 and TRBJ2-1): NAGVMQNPRHLVRRRGQEARLRCSPMKGHSHVYWYRQLPEEGLKFMVYLQKENIIDESGMPKERFSAEFPKEGPSILRIQQVVRGDSAAYFCASSLQGSSYNEQFFGPGTRLTVL.

This clone was seen more than once but under ten times. The rearrangement uses TRBV28 and TRBJ1-3; D call uncertain. Germline CDR1 is MDHEN and CDR2 is SYDVKM. Trimming cost V 5 bases and J 5 bases, with 7 bases left between them. The CDR3 covers 12 residues. The CDR3 DNA sequence: TGTGCCAGCAGTCAACAACGAAACACCATATATTTT. It specifies CASSQQRNTIYF.

The V call is TRBV29-1, the J call TRBJ1-2, with a possible D match to TRBD1 (5 bases). This CDR3 is 12 amino acids long. Per germline, CDR1 SQVTM and CDR2 ANQGSEA. Trimming took 5 bases from V and 3 from J, leaving 10 bases between them. The CDR3 sequence: CSVRIGDYGYTF. CDR3 bases: TGCAGCGTTCGGATAGGGGACTATGGCTACACCTTC. Combining the CDR3 with reference TRBV29-1 and TRBJ1-2 gives the whole variable domain SAVISQKPSRDICQRGTSLTIQCQVDSQVTMMFWYRQQPGQSLTLIATANQGSEATYESGFVIDKFPISRPNLTFSTLTVSNMSPEDSSIYLCSVRIGDYGYTFGSGTRLTVV.

This clone came up a few times. This CDR3 reads CASSLVGSYNEQFF. The CDR3 DNA reads as TGTGCCAGCAGCCTTGTGGGTTCCTACAATGAGCAGTTCTTC. The V gene is TRBV27, the J gene TRBJ2-1; no reliable D call. The germline V and J ends were trimmed by 6 bases and 1 base, with 10 bases remaining between them. This CDR3 is 14 amino acids long. Germline V gene sequence: CDR1 MNHEY, CDR2 SMNVEV (reference sequence).

This clone showed up just a few times. V gene TRBV28 combines with J gene TRBJ1-5; D ambiguous. Germline CDR1 reads MDHEN; CDR2 reads SYDVKM. V was pared by 4 bases and J by 7 bases, with 5 bases between. CDR3 length: 11 residues. CDR3 nucleotides: TGTGCCAGCAGTTATCGGCAGCCCCAGCATTTT. As protein: CASSYRQPQHF.

V gene TRBV7-2 combines with J gene TRBJ2-4; D gene uncertain. This CDR3 spans 15 amino acids. V lost 1 base and J 3 bases, leaving 10 bases between the germline ends. The germline CDR1 and CDR2 sequences are SGHTA and FQGNSA. Here the CDR3 reads CASSLVSLGKNIQYF. The DNA for the CDR3 is TGTGCCAGCAGCTTAGTTTCCTTGGGCAAAAACATTCAGTACTTC.

The chain uses TRBV7-9 and TRBJ2-1, with TRBD2 matching 9 bases. Germline values: CDR1 SEHNR, CDR2 FQNEAQ (reference sequence). The J segment lost 10 bases and the V segment lost 5 bases, leaving 15 bases of the junction unmatched. The CDR3 has 16 residues. CDR3 coding DNA: TGTGCCAGCAGCGGCACGGGGCTAGCGGGATTGGAGGAGCAGTTCTTC. This sequence encodes CASSGTGLAGLEEQFF.

The rearrangement joins TRBV10-3 to TRBJ2-7; D perhaps matches TRBD2 (5 bases). V lost 7 bases to trimming and J lost 5 bases, with 9 bases between them. Per the germline V gene, CDR1 is ENHRY and CDR2 is SYGVKD. The CDR3 has 11 residues. In DNA form, the CDR3 reads TGTGCCATCATCGCCGGGGACGAGCAGTACTTC. Amino acid sequence: CAIIAGDEQYF.